This T cell receptor (beta chain) was identified in a study of T cell repertoires in cytomegalovirus infection. Study-level background: Newly reported HLA-C-restricted and thoroughly characterized HLA-B-restricted CMV epitopes were employed. Indications of both CMV infection and matching HLA type were provided by public TCR beta signatures.

TCRdb independently ran MiXCR on the reads; one entry per CDR3 protein. The sample lists some 310,000 distinct CDR3 sequences, around 25% occurring once. This CDR3 has 15 amino acids. The ends were cut back, 2 bases at V and 5 bases at J, with 15 bases in the middle. Germline lookup yields CDR1 SGHTA and CDR2 FQGNSA. Many counts were recorded for this clonotype. The antigen remains undetermined. The source material was cultured PBMCs, sampled from culture after CMV antigen stimulation. This receptor was identified in a human donor in good health (CMV status not recorded). Some clones in this sample may be carry-over from other donors' samples. The chain combines TRBV7-2 with TRBJ2-5, with D perhaps matching TRBD1 or TRBD2 (5 bases each). This CDR3 reads CASSLSRGAGETQYF. CDR3 coding DNA: TGTGCCAGCAGCTTATCACGGGGCGCCGGGGAGACCCAGTACTTC.